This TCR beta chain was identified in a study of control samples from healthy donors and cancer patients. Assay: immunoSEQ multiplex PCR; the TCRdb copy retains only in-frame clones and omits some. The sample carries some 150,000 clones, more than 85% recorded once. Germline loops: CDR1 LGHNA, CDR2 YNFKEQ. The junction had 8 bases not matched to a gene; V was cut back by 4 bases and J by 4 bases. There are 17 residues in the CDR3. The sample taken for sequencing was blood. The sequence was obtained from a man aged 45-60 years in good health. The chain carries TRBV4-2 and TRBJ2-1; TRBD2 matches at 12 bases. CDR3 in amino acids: CASSRRALAGGYNEQFF. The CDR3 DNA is TGTGCCAGCAGCCGCCGGGCACTAGCGGGAGGATACAATGAGCAGTTCTTC.